This T cell receptor beta chain was captured in a study of identical twins. MiXCR, applied by TCRdb to the 5' RACE reads, yields one record per CDR3 protein. This table has about 240,000 distinct CDR3 sequences, about an eighth appearing once. In the case of this clonotype: Its matching antigen is unknown.

The V and J ends lost 8 bases and 5 bases, in that order; junction bases with no gene match: 11. The CDR3 covers 15 residues. The germline gives CDR1 MRHNA, CDR2 SNTAGT. Whole-study results and caveats: Analyses based on zero insertions could be partly confounded by invariant MAIT and iNKT cells.

This sample also belongs to another study, concerning yellow fever vaccine responses in identical twins.

Specimen: memory (CD45RO+) T cells sorted from blood. This rearrangement joins TRBV6-4 to TRBJ2-1, with 8 bases identical to TRBD2. The sequence was obtained from a woman aged 18 to 35 in good health. The CDR3 sequence: CASALVSGSNNEQFF. CDR3 in DNA: TGTGCCAGCGCCCTGGTGAGCGGGAGTAACAATGAGCAGTTCTTC.